The sample holds many counts of the clone carrying this TCR beta chain. The sample comes from a study of identical twins. Trimming left V 0 bases short and J 7 bases short, with 22 bases between. The CDR3 extends over 18 amino acids. CDR1 LGHNA and CDR2 YSLEER come from the germline V gene. cDNA carried unique molecular identifiers, and a universal primer site was added by template switching. TCRdb redid the calling of the 5' RACE reads with MiXCR, one entry per CDR3 protein. Found here are 250,000 to 300,000 distinct CDR3 sequences, approximately 8.3% of them singletons; the top ten hold about 3%. The sample was also reused in another study, on yellow fever vaccine responses in identical twins.

The chain couples TRBV4-3 to TRBJ2-1; D is ambiguous. This receptor was identified in a woman aged 18-30 years in good health. The sample was CD8+ T cells sorted from blood. The CDR3 protein is CASSQDSPLARPQNEQFF. Here the CDR3 DNA reads TGCGCCAGCAGCCAAGATTCACCTTTGGCTAGACCCCAGAATGAGCAGTTCTTC.